These T cell receptor beta chains were read from a single sample in a study of regulatory T cells in long-lasting Graves disease. TCRdb re-called the multiplex PCR reads through MiXCR, storing one row per CDR3 protein. The table lists roughly 350,000 distinct CDR3 sequences, 16% of them singletons. These same data were also listed under a study on T cells in Graves' hyperthyroidism and ophthalmopathy.

The source was peripheral blood mononuclear cells (PBMCs), collected at new diagnosis, from a patient treated with antithyroid drugs. The receptors stem from a man aged 35 to 55 with Graves disease. The CDR3 runs from the conserved cysteine through the conserved F or W. The D gene is left open where the match is weak. The size entry is marked missing in some rows and otherwise reads once, few, many or a size class.

V gene	clone size	J gene	D gene	CDR3 DNA	CDR3 protein
TRBV2	many	TRBJ2-5	.	TGTGCCAGCAGTTTGATCCCCCGAGGGACCCAGTACTTC	CASSLIPRGTQYF
TRBV11-2	.	TRBJ2-1	.	TGTGCCAGCAGCTTAGGGGACGGCTCTTACAATGAGCAGTTCTTC	CASSLGDGSYNEQFF
TRBV12-5	many	TRBJ2-1	TRBD1	TGTGCTAGTGGTTTGGGTGACAGGGGGGTTAAGGGGCAGTTCTTC	CASGLGDRGVKGQFF
TRBV6-5	many	TRBJ1-1	.	TGTGCCAGCAGTTACTCGGGGACCTACCAGAACACTGAAGCTTTCTTT	CASSYSGTYQNTEAFF
TRBV7-3	.	TRBJ2-7	.	TGTGCCAGCAGTTTGACAGGTTCGGGCGAGCAGTACTTC	CASSLTGSGEQYF
TRBV6-1	few	TRBJ1-2	TRBD1	TGTGCCAGCAGAATCACGACAGGGGCTCCTGGCTACACCTTC	CASRITTGAPGYTF
TRBV2	many	TRBJ2-5	TRBD1	TGTGCCAGCAGTGAGGACCTCCGGGACAGGTACCAAGAGACCCAGTACTTC	CASSEDLRDRYQETQYF
TRBV28	many	TRBJ2-7	TRBD1	TGTGCCAGCAGTGAACCGGGACAGAGGAACCAGCAGTACTTC	CASSEPGQRNQQYF
TRBV20-1	many	TRBJ2-3	.	TGCAGCGCTGACGGCGCTCTGGGCCTAAGGGATACGCAGTATTTT	CSADGALGLRDTQYF
TRBV14	many	TRBJ2-1	TRBD2	TGTGCCAGCAGCCCTAGAGCGGGGGGGCGAATCAGTGAGCAGTTCTTC	CASSPRAGGRISEQFF
TRBV2	.	TRBJ1-4	.	TGTGCCAGCACCCTTTTCCCCTCAACTAATGAAAAACTGTTTTTT	CASTLFPSTNEKLFF
TRBV3-1	.	TRBJ1-5	.	TGTGCCAGCCGCGCGGGGGGGGGGGGCAATCAGCCCCAGCATTTT	CASRAGGGGNQPQHF